A single sample gave rise to the 8 T cell receptor beta chains below, sequenced in a study of cytomegalovirus exposure and HLA in healthy donors. The primer mix had 60 Vbeta and 13 Jbeta primers. Data came from immunoSEQ multiplex PCR; TCRdb stores just in-frame clones and leaves some out. The data show about 130,000 clones, with 77% seen just once and about 1.5% held by the top ten. The source material was PBMCs. The receptors were sampled from a woman aged 40 to 50 in good health and CMV-seronegative.

This clone was observed a handful of times. The chain couples TRBV18 to TRBJ2-5; 8 bases agree with TRBD2. The V gene end was trimmed by 2 bases and the J gene end by 0 bases; junction bases not matched to a gene: 5. The germline gives CDR1 KGHSH, CDR2 LQKENI. The CDR3 covers 16 residues. Here the CDR3 DNA reads TGTGCCAGCTCACCAGATGCGGGGGGATACCAAGAGACCCAGTACTTC. Translating it yields CASSPDAGGYQETQYF.

This chain uses TRBV28 with TRBJ2-7; 8 bases line up with TRBD1. The CDR3 totals 15 residues. Unmatched junction bases numbered 3, after V lost 0 bases and J lost 2 bases. Germline CDR1 reads MDHEN; CDR2 reads SYDVKM. The CDR3 coding sequence is TGTGCCAGCAGTTTATGGACAGGGGTAACCTACGAGCAGTACTTC. Encoded protein: CASSLWTGVTYEQYF. Filled out from reference TRBV28 and TRBJ2-7, the complete variable domain reads DVKVTQSSRYLVKRTGEKVFLECVQDMDHENMFWYRQDPGLGLRLIYFSYDVKMKEKGDIPEGYSVSREKKERFSLILESASTNQTSMYLCASSLWTGVTYEQYFGPGTRLTVT.

The rearrangement joins TRBV7-9 to TRBJ2-3; 10 positions match TRBD2. The V and J ends lost 2 bases and 2 bases, in that order; junction bases with no gene match: 10. This CDR3 is built from 18 residues. CDR1 and CDR2 from the germline V gene are SEHNR and FQNEAQ (reference sequence). CDR3 sequence: CASSLRGLAGVLTDTQYF. Written as DNA, the CDR3 is TGTGCCAGCAGCTTAAGGGGCCTAGCGGGGGTCCTCACAGATACGCAGTATTTT.

The chain employs TRBV6-5 and TRBJ1-4; D gene ambiguous. The CDR3 is made up of 14 amino acids. Trimming shortened V by 6 bases and J by 5 bases, and 13 bases separated the two germline ends. Germline V gives CDR1 MNHEY, CDR2 SVGAGI. The CDR3 DNA reads as TGTGCCAGCAGGCCGACGATCGGGAATGAAAAACTGTTTTTT. This encodes CASRPTIGNEKLFF.

This chain uses TRBV10-3 with TRBJ2-1; D is possibly TRBD1 (6 bases). This CDR3 spans 11 amino acids. The V end lost 7 bases, the J end lost 5 bases, and 6 bases lay between the germline ends. CDR1 and CDR2 from the germline V gene are ENHRY and SYGVKD. Written as DNA, the CDR3 is TGTGCCATCACAGGGGACAATGAGCAGTTCTTC. This sequence encodes CAITGDNEQFF.

The chain couples TRBV25-1 to TRBJ2-2; TRBD1 aligns across 7 bases. The CDR3 spans 15 residues. The V gene's germline CDR1 is MGHDK and CDR2 SYGVNS. V lost 6 bases and J lost 3; bases outside the gene matches: 7. In nucleotides, the CDR3 is TGTGCCAGCAGCGAAGGGACAGCTTACACCGGGGAGCTGTTTTTT. Its translation: CASSEGTAYTGELFF.

The chain employs TRBV7-2 and TRBJ1-1; 10 bases match TRBD1. CDR3 length: 14 amino acids. CDR1 is SGHTA and CDR2 is FQGNSA in the germline V gene. The V gene end was trimmed by 3 bases and the J gene end by 5 bases; junction bases not matched to a gene: 3. The CDR3 bases are TGTGCCAGCAGCTTTGGGACAGGGGTAACTGAAGCTTTCTTT. The encoded protein is CASSFGTGVTEAFF.

The genes are TRBV7-2 and TRBJ1-1; D not resolved. The length of the CDR3 is 12 residues. V lost 5 bases and J lost 8, with 12 bases in between. In germline, CDR1 is SGHTA, CDR2 FQGNSA. CDR3 protein: CASSPRLREAFF. The DNA for the CDR3 is TGTGCCAGCAGCCCCCGCCTCCGGGAAGCTTTCTTT.